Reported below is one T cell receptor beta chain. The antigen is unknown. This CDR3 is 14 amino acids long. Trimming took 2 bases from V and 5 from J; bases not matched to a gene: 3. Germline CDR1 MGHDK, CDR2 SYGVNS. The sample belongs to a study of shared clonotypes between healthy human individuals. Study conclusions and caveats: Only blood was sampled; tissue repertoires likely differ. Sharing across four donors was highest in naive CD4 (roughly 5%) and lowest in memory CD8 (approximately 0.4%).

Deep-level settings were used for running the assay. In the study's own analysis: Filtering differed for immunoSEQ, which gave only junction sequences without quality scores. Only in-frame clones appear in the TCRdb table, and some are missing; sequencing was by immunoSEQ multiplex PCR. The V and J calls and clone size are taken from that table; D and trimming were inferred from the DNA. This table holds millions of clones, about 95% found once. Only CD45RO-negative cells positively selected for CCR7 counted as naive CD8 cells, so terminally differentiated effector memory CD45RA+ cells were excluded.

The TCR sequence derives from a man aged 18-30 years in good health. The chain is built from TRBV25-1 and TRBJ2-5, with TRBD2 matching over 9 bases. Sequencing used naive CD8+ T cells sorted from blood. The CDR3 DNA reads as TGTGCCAGCAGTGAAGGGACTAGCTGGGAGACCCAGTACTTC. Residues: CASSEGTSWETQYF.